This T cell receptor (beta chain) was found in a study of Ad26.COV2.S vaccination and SARS-CoV-2 variants. Germline V gene data show CDR1 as SGHRS and CDR2 as YFSETQ. The junction had 2 bases not matched to a gene; V was cut back by 2 bases and J by 2 bases. The length of the CDR3 is 15 residues. Clones were sequenced by immunoSEQ multiplex PCR, and TCRdb holds only the in-frame ones, with some missing. The table shows a few hundred thousand clones, with approximately 92% occurring only once. Stated treatment: around 19 received Ad26.COV2.S at low or high dose, single or two shots; 5 received placebo; per-sample allocation not given. Sampling was performed 63 days after the first vaccine or placebo injection. Adults aged 18-55 years in Boston included the donor. What was given as vaccine was an Ad26 vector encoding Wuhan-strain SARS-CoV-2 spike.

V gene TRBV5-1 combines with J gene TRBJ2-3; 10 bases fit TRBD2. The source of this sequence is a person aged 18 to 65 who received the Ad26.COV2.S COVID-19 vaccine or a placebo. Material: peripheral blood, obtained in a trial of Ad26.COV2.S vaccine versus placebo. Here the CDR3 reads CASSLAGGFTDTQYF. CDR3 coding DNA: TGCGCCAGCAGCTTAGCGGGGGGGTTCACAGATACGCAGTATTTT.